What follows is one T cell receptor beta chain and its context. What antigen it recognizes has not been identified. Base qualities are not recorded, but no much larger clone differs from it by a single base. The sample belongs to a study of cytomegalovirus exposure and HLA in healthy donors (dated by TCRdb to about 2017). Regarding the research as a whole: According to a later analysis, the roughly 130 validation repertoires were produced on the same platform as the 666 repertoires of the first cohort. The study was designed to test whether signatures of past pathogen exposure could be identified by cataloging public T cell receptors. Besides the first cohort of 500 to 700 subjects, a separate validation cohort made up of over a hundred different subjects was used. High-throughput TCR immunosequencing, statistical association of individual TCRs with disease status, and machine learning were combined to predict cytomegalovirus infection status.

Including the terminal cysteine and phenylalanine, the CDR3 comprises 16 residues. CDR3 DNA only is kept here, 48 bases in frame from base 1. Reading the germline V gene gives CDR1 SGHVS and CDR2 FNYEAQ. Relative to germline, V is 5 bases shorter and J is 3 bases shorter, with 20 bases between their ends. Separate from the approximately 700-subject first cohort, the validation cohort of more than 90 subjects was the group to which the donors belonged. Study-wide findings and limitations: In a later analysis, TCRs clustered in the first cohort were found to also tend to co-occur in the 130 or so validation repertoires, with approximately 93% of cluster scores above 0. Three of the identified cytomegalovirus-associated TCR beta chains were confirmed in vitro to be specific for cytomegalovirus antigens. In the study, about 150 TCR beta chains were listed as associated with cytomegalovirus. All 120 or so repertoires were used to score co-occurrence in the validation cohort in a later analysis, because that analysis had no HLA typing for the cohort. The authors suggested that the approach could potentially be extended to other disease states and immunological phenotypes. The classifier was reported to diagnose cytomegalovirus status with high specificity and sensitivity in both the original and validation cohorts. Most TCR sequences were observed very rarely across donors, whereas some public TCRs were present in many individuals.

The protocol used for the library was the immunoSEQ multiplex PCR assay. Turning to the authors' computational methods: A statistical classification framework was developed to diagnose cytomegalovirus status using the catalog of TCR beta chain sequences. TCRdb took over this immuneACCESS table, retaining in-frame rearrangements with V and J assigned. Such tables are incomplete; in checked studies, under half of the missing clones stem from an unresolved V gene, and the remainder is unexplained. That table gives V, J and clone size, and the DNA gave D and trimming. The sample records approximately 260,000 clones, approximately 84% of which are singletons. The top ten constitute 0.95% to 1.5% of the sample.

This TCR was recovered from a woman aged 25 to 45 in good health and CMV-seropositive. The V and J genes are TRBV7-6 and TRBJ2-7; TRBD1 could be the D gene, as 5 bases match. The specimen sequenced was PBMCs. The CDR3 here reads CASSLTPGTGSYEQYF. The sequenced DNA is TGTGCCAGCAGCCTGACGCCCGGTACAGGAAGCTACGAGCAGTACTTC. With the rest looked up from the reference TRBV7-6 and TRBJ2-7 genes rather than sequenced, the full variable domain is GAGVSQSPRYKVTKRGQDVALRCDPISGHVSLYWYRQALGQGPEFLTYFNYEAQQDKSGLPNDRFSAERPEGSISTLTIQRTEQRDSAMYRCASSLTPGTGSYEQYFGPGTRLTVT.